This TCR beta chain originates from a study of blood T cell repertoires in COVID-19. Study-level information: The United States, Italy and Spain supplied acute and convalescent COVID-19 samples. The analysed material was cDNA or gDNA that came from T cells, B-cell-depleted T cells, or PBMCs.

Per the original methods: Reference gene primer amplification gave estimated nucleated cell counts. Measured with immunoSEQ multiplex PCR; TCRdb has only the in-frame clones, and not every one. V and J calls and clone size follow that table, whereas D and trimming were derived from the DNA. Here the sample spans tens of thousands of clones, over 75% being singletons. CDR1 SNHLY and CDR2 FYNNEI come from the germline V gene. V was trimmed by 3 bases and J by 4 bases, leaving 12 bases between them. The CDR3 length is 14 residues. The chain recombines TRBV2 with TRBJ1-2, with D uncertain. The source material was peripheral blood. This TCR was recovered from a human donor in a cohort sampled during active COVID-19. The CDR3 DNA sequence: TGTGCCAGCAGTGAGTCAGGATCTATCTATGGCTACACCTTC. Translating it yields CASSESGSIYGYTF.